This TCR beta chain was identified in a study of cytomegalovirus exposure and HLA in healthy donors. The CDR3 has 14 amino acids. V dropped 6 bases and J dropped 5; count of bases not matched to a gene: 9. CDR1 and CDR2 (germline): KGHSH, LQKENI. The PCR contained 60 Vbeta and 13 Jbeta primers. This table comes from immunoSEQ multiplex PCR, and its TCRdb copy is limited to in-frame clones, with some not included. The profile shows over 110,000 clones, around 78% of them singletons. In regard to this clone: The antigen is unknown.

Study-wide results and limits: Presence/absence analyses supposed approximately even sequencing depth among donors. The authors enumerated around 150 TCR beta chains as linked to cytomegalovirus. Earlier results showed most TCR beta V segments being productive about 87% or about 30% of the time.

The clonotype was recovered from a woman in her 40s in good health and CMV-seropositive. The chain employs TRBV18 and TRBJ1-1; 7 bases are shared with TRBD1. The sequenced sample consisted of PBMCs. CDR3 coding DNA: TGTGCCAGCTCGCCGGGACAGTTGAGAACTGAAGCTTTCTTT. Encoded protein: CASSPGQLRTEAFF.